This TCR beta chain stems from a study of blood T cell repertoires in COVID-19. For the study at large: In each case, the material was cDNA or gDNA derived from T cells, B-cell-depleted T cells, or PBMCs.

Under the authors' procedure: Reference gene primer amplification in the assay estimated nucleated cell counts. Assay: immunoSEQ multiplex PCR; the TCRdb copy retains only in-frame clones and omits some. V and J calls and clone size are given by that table; D and trimming were obtained from the DNA. The sample yields about 480,000 clones, around 90% seen once. One Seattle source followed patients from active infection through their disease course. CDR3 length: 16 residues. Per germline, CDR1 SGHTA and CDR2 FQGNSA. The V end was cut by 5 bases, the J end by 4 bases, with 21 bases between. The receptor was isolated from a woman in her fifties or sixties with COVID-19, enrolled during active disease. The V and J genes are TRBV7-2 and TRBJ2-7; maybe TRBD1 (5 bases). The sample comprised peripheral blood. The CDR3 sequence is CASSARTRASWYEQYF. Written as DNA, the CDR3 is TGTGCCAGCAGCGCACGTACCAGGGCAAGCTGGTACGAGCAGTACTTC.